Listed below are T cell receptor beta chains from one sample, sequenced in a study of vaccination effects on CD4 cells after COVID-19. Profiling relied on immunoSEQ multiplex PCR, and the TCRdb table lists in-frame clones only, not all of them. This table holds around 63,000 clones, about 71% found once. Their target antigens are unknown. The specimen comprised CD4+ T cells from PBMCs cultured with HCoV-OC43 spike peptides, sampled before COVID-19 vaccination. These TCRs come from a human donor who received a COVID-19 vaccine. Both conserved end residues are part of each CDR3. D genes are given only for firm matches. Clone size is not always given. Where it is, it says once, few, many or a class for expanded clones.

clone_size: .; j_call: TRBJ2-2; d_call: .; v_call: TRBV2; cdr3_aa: CASRKGSNTGELFF; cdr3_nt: TGTGCCAGCCGAAAGGGGTCGAACACCGGGGAGCTGTTTTTT
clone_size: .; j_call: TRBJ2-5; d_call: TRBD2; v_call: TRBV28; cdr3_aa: CASSPELAGRQETQYF; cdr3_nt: TGTGCCAGCAGCCCGGAGCTAGCGGGGCGCCAAGAGACCCAGTACTTC
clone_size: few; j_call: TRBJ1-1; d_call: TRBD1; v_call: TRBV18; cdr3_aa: CASSRGQLNTEAFF; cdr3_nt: TGTGCCAGCTCGCGGGGACAGCTGAACACTGAAGCTTTCTTT
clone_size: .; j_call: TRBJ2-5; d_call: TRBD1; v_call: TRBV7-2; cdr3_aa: CASSSQTGGRETQYF; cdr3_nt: TGTGCCAGCAGCTCCCAGACAGGGGGCCGGGAGACCCAGTACTTC
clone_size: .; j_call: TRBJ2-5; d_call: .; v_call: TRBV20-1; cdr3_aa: CSASGGGWFSQETQYF; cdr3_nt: TGCAGTGCTAGTGGGGGAGGTTGGTTCAGCCAAGAGACCCAGTACTTC
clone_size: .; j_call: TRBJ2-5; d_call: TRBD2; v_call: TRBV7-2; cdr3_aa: CASSLARGGGETQYF; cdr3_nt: TGTGCCAGCAGCTTAGCGCGGGGGGGCGGGGAGACCCAGTACTTC
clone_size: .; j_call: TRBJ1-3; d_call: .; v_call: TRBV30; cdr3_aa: CAWSVQFQGGNRNTIYF; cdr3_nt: TGTGCCTGGAGTGTTCAGTTCCAGGGAGGGAATCGAAACACCATATATTTT
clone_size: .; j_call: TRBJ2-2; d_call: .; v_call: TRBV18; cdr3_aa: CASSTQGGNTGELFF; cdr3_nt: TGTGCCAGCTCAACCCAGGGCGGCAACACCGGGGAGCTGTTTTTT
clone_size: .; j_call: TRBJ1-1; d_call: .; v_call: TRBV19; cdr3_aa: CAIRRSGDTEAFF; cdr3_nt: TGTGCCATCAGACGGTCGGGGGACACTGAAGCTTTCTTT
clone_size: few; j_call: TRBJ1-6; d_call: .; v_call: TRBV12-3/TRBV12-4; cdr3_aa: CAHSVGGHSPLHF; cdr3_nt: TGTGCCCACTCTGTGGGGGGCCATTCACCCCTCCACTTT
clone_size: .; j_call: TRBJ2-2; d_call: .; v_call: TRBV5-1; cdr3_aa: CASSSGGGTGELFF; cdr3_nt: TGCGCCAGCAGCTCTGGAGGGGGAACCGGGGAGCTGTTTTTT
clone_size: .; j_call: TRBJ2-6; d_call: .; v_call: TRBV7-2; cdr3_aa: CASSLRGVSGANVLTF; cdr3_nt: TGTGCCAGCAGCTTAAGAGGGGTCTCTGGGGCCAACGTCCTGACTTTC
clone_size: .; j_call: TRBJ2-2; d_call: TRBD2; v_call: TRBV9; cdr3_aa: CASSVASGAQGTGELFF; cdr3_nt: TGTGCCAGCAGCGTGGCTAGCGGGGCCCAAGGCACCGGGGAGCTGTTTTTT
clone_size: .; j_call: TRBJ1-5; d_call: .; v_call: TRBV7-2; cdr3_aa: CASSLVGRSNQPQHF; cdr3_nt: TGTGCCAGCAGCTTAGTAGGACGGAGCAATCAGCCCCAGCATTTT
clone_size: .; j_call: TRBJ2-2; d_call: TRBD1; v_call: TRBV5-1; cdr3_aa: CASSTDRGTGELFF; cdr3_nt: TGCGCCAGCAGCACGGACAGGGGAACCGGGGAGCTGTTTTTT
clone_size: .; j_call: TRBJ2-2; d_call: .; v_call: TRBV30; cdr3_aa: CAWKRTPGFGTGELFF; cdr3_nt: TGTGCCTGGAAGAGGACGCCGGGGTTTGGAACCGGGGAGCTGTTTTTT
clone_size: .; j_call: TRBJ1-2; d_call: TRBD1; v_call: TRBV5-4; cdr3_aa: CASSRLDRSNYGYTF; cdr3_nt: TGTGCCAGCAGCAGACTGGACAGGTCTAACTATGGCTACACCTTC